This T cell receptor (beta chain) was captured by sequencing in a study of cytomegalovirus exposure and HLA in healthy donors. Study-wide results and limits: Investigators reported 150 to 200 TCR beta chains as tied to cytomegalovirus.

To note about this clone: No antigen is known for it.

PCR involved 60 Vbeta and 13 Jbeta primers. Generated by immunoSEQ multiplex PCR, the TCRdb table keeps only in-frame clones and is missing some. The data show more than 90,000 clones, over 60% seen once. The V gene's germline CDR1 is SGHRS and CDR2 YFSETQ. The CDR3 covers 17 residues. V shed 0 bases, J shed 4 bases, and the junction held 9 bases outside the gene matches. The chain uses TRBV5-1 and TRBJ2-3, with 9 bases aligning to TRBD2. This TCR came from a man aged 30 to 45 in good health and CMV-seropositive. Specimen: PBMCs. CDR3 nucleotides: TGCGCCAGCAGCTTGGAAGGGCGGGGGGGCAGCCCAGATACGCAGTATTTT. It encodes CASSLEGRGGSPDTQYF.